The 16 T cell receptor beta chains given below trace back to one sample, sequenced in a study of shared clonotypes between healthy human individuals. The table came from immunoSEQ multiplex PCR; TCRdb's copy has only in-frame clones and leaves some out. Found here are about 2,200,000 clones, 93% of them singletons; the top ten hold around 1.7%. Only CD45RO-negative cells positively selected for CCR7 counted as naive CD8 cells, so terminally differentiated effector memory CD45RA+ cells were excluded. Source material: naive CD8+ T cells from PBMCs. These receptors were obtained from a man aged 18 to 29 in good health. Some clones in this sample may be carry-over from other donors' samples.

The chain has TRBV7-9 and TRBJ1-1; TRBD1 matches 9 bases. The CDR3 is 15 residues long. Trimming took 6 bases from V and 5 from J; bases not matched to a gene: 10. Germline V gene data show CDR1 as SEHNR and CDR2 as FQNEAQ (reference sequence). The CDR3: CASREQGAEGTEAFF. In DNA, the CDR3 is TGTGCCAGCAGAGAACAGGGGGCAGAGGGGACTGAAGCTTTCTTT.

This chain uses TRBV28 with TRBJ1-2, with D perhaps TRBD1 (6 bases). The length of the CDR3 is 15 residues. Deletions cut 4 bases from V and 2 bases from J, with 14 bases between. Germline V gene data show CDR1 as MDHEN and CDR2 as SYDVKM. DNA of the CDR3: TGTGCCAGCAGTTGGCCCAGGGGAATGAACTATGGCTACACCTTC. This sequence encodes CASSWPRGMNYGYTF.

This clone is a singleton in its sample. The gene calls are TRBV4-3 and TRBJ2-2; possible D gene TRBD1, 5 bases. In germline, CDR1 is LGHNA, CDR2 YSLEER. This CDR3 has 14 residues. The V and J ends lost 0 bases and 5 bases respectively, with 7 bases between them. The CDR3 loop is CASSQDRVTGELFF. CDR3 sequence (DNA): TGCGCCAGCAGCCAAGACAGGGTAACCGGGGAGCTGTTTTTT.

The chain has TRBV2 and TRBJ2-1, with D maybe TRBD2 (6 bases). The germline CDR1 and CDR2 sequences are SNHLY and FYNNEI. Trimming shortened V by 6 bases and J by 4 bases, and 10 bases separated the two germline ends. The CDR3 contains 13 residues. As DNA, the CDR3 is TGTGCCAGCAGCCCACTAGCATACAATGAGCAGTTCTTC. Amino acids: CASSPLAYNEQFF.

The chain combines TRBV14 with TRBJ2-1, with 14 bases matching TRBD2. Trimming at V came to 4 bases and at J to 0 bases, leaving 5 bases not matched to a gene. Per the germline V gene, CDR1 is SGHDN and CDR2 is FVKESK. This CDR3 comprises 18 residues. The CDR3 DNA sequence: TGTGCCAGCAGCCCGGGACTAGCGGGAGAGACCTCCTACAATGAGCAGTTCTTC. Amino acids: CASSPGLAGETSYNEQFF.

This sequence joins TRBV4-1 and TRBJ1-6, with 8 nucleotides matching TRBD1. With V trimmed by 4 bases and J by 7 bases, 3 bases remained unmatched. The CDR3 runs 14 residues. Per the germline V gene, CDR1 is MGHRA and CDR2 is YSYEKL. The CDR3 protein is CASSPRQGNSPLHF. The CDR3 DNA follows: TGCGCCAGCAGCCCCCGACAGGGGAATTCACCCCTCCACTTT.

The chain is built from TRBV6-5 and TRBJ1-2; D may be TRBD1 (6 bases). Germline V gene data show CDR1 as MNHEY and CDR2 as SVGAGI. The V end was cut by 5 bases, the J end by 7 bases, with 11 bases between. The CDR3 covers 12 residues. CDR3 bases: TGTGCCAGCAGTGGCGGGGGGCCTGGCTACACCTTC. Translating it yields CASSGGGPGYTF.

This chain uses TRBV28 with TRBJ2-3, with 7 bases that match TRBD2. CDR1 and CDR2 (germline): MDHEN, SYDVKM. The CDR3 runs to 14 residues. V lost 3 bases, J lost 3 bases, and 3 bases stayed unmatched. CDR3 in amino acids: CASSFAGETDTQYF. In DNA form, the CDR3 reads TGTGCCAGCAGTTTTGCGGGAGAAACAGATACGCAGTATTTT.

This chain joins TRBV28 and TRBJ2-1; D perhaps matches TRBD1 (5 bases). Germline V lookup: CDR1 MDHEN, CDR2 SYDVKM. The CDR3 is 15 amino acids. V dropped 0 bases and J dropped 0 bases, with 6 bases sitting between them. For the CDR3, the DNA is TGTGCCAGCAGTTTATGGGGGCGCTCCTACAATGAGCAGTTCTTC. Protein product: CASSLWGRSYNEQFF.

The V and J genes are TRBV7-9 and TRBJ2-1; 11 bases map to TRBD2. This CDR3 has 16 residues. The trim removed 3 bases at V and 10 bases at J, leaving 11 bases unmatched. From germline, CDR1 is SEHNR and CDR2 FQNEAQ (reference sequence). CDR3 in amino acids: CASSFTLAGGGREQFF. As DNA, the CDR3 is TGTGCCAGCAGCTTCACCCTAGCGGGAGGTGGCCGGGAGCAGTTCTTC.

The rearrangement links TRBV11-2 to TRBJ2-7; 7 bases fit TRBD2. The V and J ends lost 2 bases and 3 bases, in that order; junction bases with no gene match: 1. Germline V gives CDR1 SGHAT, CDR2 FQNNGV. This CDR3 comprises 13 residues. The CDR3 loop reads CASSLSSGYEQYF. CDR3 DNA sequence: TGTGCCAGCAGCTTATCTAGCGGCTACGAGCAGTACTTC.

This chain connects TRBV28 to TRBJ1-5; 10 nucleotides line up with TRBD1. The J segment lost 6 bases and the V segment lost 4 bases, leaving 6 bases of the junction unmatched. The CDR3 has 15 amino acids. Per germline, CDR1 MDHEN and CDR2 SYDVKM. The CDR3 bases are TGTGCCAGCAGTTCCTTCGGGACAGGGGTTCAGCCCCAGCATTTT. Amino acids: CASSSFGTGVQPQHF.

V usage is TRBV5-5 and J usage is TRBJ2-7; D ambiguous. This CDR3 contains 14 residues. V lost 4 bases to trimming and J lost 3 bases, with 14 bases between them. CDR1 and CDR2 (germline): SGHKS, YYEKEE (reference sequence). CDR3 sequence reads: CASSPAQANYEQYF. DNA for the CDR3: TGTGCCAGCAGCCCCGCCCAGGCCAACTACGAGCAGTACTTC.

To note about this clone: Other DNA sequences in this sample translate to the same CDR3. This rearrangement joins TRBV27 to TRBJ1-2; the match to TRBD1 covers 7 bases. Trimming removed 2 bases from V and 5 bases from J; junction bases left unmatched: 2. This CDR3 is built from 13 residues. Germline V CDR1 and CDR2: MNHEY, SMNVEV (reference sequence). This CDR3 is CASSLGRGYGYTF. CDR3 bases: TGTGCCAGCAGTTTAGGCAGGGGGTATGGCTACACCTTC.

The CDR3 loop is CASSSGAENSVADTQYF. The CDR3 nucleotides are TGTGCCAGCAGTTCAGGCGCTGAGAATAGCGTGGCCGATACGCAGTATTTT. V is TRBV28 and J is TRBJ2-3; tentative D call: TRBD2 (5 bases). V was cut by 4 bases and J by 6 bases, with 23 bases left in between. The CDR3 spans 17 residues. Germline V gene data show CDR1 as MDHEN and CDR2 as SYDVKM. Variable domain in full (rest from reference TRBV28 and TRBJ2-3): DVKVTQSSRYLVKRTGEKVFLECVQDMDHENMFWYRQDPGLGLRLIYFSYDVKMKEKGDIPEGYSVSREKKERFSLILESASTNQTSMYLCASSSGAENSVADTQYFGPGTRLTVL.

The genes are TRBV5-1 and TRBJ1-2; D not resolved. V was clipped by 0 bases and J by 0 bases, with 9 bases between them. CDR3 length: 15 amino acids. Germline CDR1 is SGHRS and CDR2 is YFSETQ. As DNA, the CDR3 is TGCGCCAGCAGCTTGGCGGCAGGAGCTAACTATGGCTACACCTTC. Residues: CASSLAAGANYGYTF.